This record looks at one T cell receptor beta chain sequence and its context. TCRdb's table, derived via immunoSEQ multiplex PCR, lists solely in-frame clones and lacks some. The repertoire has some 96,000 clones, roughly 93% of them found once; the top ten carry 8%. The CDR3 has 16 amino acids. The germline V gene encodes CDR1 LNHDA and CDR2 SQIVND (reference sequence). Trimming shortened V by 6 bases and J by 0 bases, and 14 bases separated the two germline ends. This record comes from a study of control samples from healthy donors and cancer patients. The clonotype was recovered from a young man in good health. Specimen: blood. This chain uses TRBV19 with TRBJ1-4; D gene ambiguous. The CDR3 DNA is TGTGCCAGTAGCCTTAAAGCCGGTGCAACTAATGAAAAACTGTTTTTT. Its protein product is CASSLKAGATNEKLFF.